This T cell receptor beta chain was sequenced for a study of T cell repertoires in cytomegalovirus infection. Study-wide background: Public TCR beta signatures provided an indication of both CMV infection and a matching HLA type.

TCRdb independently ran MiXCR on the reads; one entry per CDR3 protein. The table records tens of thousands of distinct CDR3 sequences, 20% to 25% of them present only once. V was clipped by 6 bases and J by 1 base, with 17 bases between them. Germline V gene data show CDR1 as WSHSY and CDR2 as SAAADI. The CDR3 has 16 amino acids. This clonotype showed up just a few times. Its antigen is not known. Study observations and caveats: Identification of carriers of CMV plus the relevant HLA was performed using cumulative public TCR beta family frequency.

V gene TRBV10-2 combines with J gene TRBJ2-3, with D tentatively TRBD2 (6 bases). This receptor was obtained from a human donor in good health (CMV status not recorded). Some clones in this sample may be carry-over from other donors' samples. Sequencing was performed on CD8+ T cells from cultured PBMCs, taken from culture after CMV antigen stimulation. The CDR3 spells CASRPFLLARTDTQYF. The CDR3 nucleotides are TGCGCCAGCAGGCCCTTTCTACTAGCTCGCACAGATACGCAGTATTTT.